The 5 T cell receptor beta chains in this list originate from one sample, sequenced in a study of Graves' ophthalmopathy and Graves' hyperthyroidism. The authors amplified TCR beta CDR3 regions from RNA transcripts. HTBI primers were employed in first-round RT-PCR, then a second-round multiplex PCR followed. One entry per CDR3 protein, called by TCRdb with MiXCR from the multiplex PCR reads. The sample includes 650,000 to 900,000 distinct CDR3 sequences, 40% of them seen just once. The sequenced sample consisted of peripheral blood. These receptors were taken from an adult man with Graves' ophthalmopathy.

This clonotype was recorded a few times. This chain links TRBV12-3 or TRBV12-4 with TRBJ1-1, with 8 bases identical to TRBD1. The CDR3 length is 14 residues. V was clipped by 3 bases and J by 10 bases; unmatched bases: 10. CDR3 DNA: TGTGCCAGCAGTTTTGATTTCTGGCAGGGGGCAGCTTTCTTT. Its translation: CASSFDFWQGAAFF.

The chain couples TRBV19 to TRBJ2-2; D is undetermined. Trimming pared 4 bases from V and 3 bases from J, leaving 9 bases between. From germline, CDR1 is LNHDA and CDR2 SQIVND (reference sequence). The CDR3 has 14 amino acids. The CDR3 DNA reads TGTGCCAGTAGTACCCCAGGTTACACCGGGGAGCTGTTTTTT. This gives the protein CASSTPGYTGELFF.

This clonotype has a count of ten or more. The genes are TRBV29-1 and TRBJ1-1; D is ambiguous. V lost 1 base, J lost 0 bases, and 9 bases lay in between. Germline V gives CDR1 SQVTM, CDR2 ANQGSEA. This CDR3 region has 14 residues. The CDR3 protein is CSVEGGGVNTEAFF. The CDR3 DNA reads as TGCAGCGTTGAAGGGGGTGGGGTGAACACTGAAGCTTTCTTT. Drawing the rest from reference TRBV29-1 and TRBJ1-1, the complete variable domain is SAVISQKPSRDICQRGTSLTIQCQVDSQVTMMFWYRQQPGQSLTLIATANQGSEATYESGFVIDKFPISRPNLTFSTLTVSNMSPEDSSIYLCSVEGGGVNTEAFFGQGTRLTVV.

This clonotype occurred a few times. The gene calls are TRBV25-1 and TRBJ2-2; D might be TRBD2 (5 bases). V lost 5 bases and J lost 0, with 16 bases in between. This CDR3 has 17 amino acids. Germline V gene lookup returns CDR1 MGHDK and CDR2 SYGVNS. The CDR3 DNA reads as TGTGCCAGCAGTTTCTCATCGTCCGGGGCGAACACCGGGGAGCTGTTTTTT. It encodes CASSFSSSGANTGELFF.

This chain connects TRBV7-2 to TRBJ2-7; D not certain. Trimming removed 0 bases at V and 2 bases at J, with 8 bases between. Germline V lookup: CDR1 SGHTA, CDR2 FQGNSA. The CDR3 totals 14 residues. The CDR3 sequence is CASSLAPFPYEQYF. The DNA for the CDR3 is TGTGCCAGCAGCTTAGCCCCTTTCCCCTACGAGCAGTACTTC.